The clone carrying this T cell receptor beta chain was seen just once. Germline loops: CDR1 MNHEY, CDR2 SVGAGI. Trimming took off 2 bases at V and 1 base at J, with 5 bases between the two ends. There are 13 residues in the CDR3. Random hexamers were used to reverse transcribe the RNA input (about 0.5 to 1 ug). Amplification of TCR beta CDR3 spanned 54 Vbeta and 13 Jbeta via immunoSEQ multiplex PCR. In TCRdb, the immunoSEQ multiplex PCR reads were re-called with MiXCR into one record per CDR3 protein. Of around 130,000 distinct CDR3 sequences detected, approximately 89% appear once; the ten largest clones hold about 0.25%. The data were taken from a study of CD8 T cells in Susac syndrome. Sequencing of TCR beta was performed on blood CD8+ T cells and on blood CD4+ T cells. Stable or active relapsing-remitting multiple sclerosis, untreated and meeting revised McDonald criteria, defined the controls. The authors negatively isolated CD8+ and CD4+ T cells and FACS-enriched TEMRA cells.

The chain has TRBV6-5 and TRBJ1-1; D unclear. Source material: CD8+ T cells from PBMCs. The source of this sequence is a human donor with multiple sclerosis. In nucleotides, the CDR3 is TGTGCCAGCAGTTACAGGTGGAACACTGAAGCTTTCTTT. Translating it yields CASSYRWNTEAFF.